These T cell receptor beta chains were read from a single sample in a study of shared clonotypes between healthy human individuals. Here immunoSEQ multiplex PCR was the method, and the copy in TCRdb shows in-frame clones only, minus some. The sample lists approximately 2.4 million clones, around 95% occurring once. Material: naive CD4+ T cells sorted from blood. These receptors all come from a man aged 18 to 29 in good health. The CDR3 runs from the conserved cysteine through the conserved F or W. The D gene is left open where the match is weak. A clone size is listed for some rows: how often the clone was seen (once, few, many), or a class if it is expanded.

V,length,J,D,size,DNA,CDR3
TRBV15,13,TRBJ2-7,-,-,TGTGCCACCGCAACCGGGACATTTTACGAGCAGTACTTC,CATATGTFYEQYF
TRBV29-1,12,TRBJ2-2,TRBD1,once,TGCAGCGTGGACAGGGGTGGCGGGGAGCTGTTTTTT,CSVDRGGGELFF
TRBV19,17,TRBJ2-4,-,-,TGTGCCAGTACTACCCTCGGCACGCGCCAAGCCAAAAACATTCAGTACTTC,CASTTLGTRQAKNIQYF
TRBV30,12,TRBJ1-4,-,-,TGTGCCCTAAACCTAGTTAATGAAAAACTGTTTTTT,CALNLVNEKLFF
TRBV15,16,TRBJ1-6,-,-,TGTGCCACCAGCAGATCCTTACGACAGAGTAATTCACCCCTCCACTTT,CATSRSLRQSNSPLHF
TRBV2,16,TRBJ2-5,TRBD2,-,TGTGCCAGCAGTGAGGGACTAGCGGGCCTCCAAGAGACCCAGTACTTC,CASSEGLAGLQETQYF
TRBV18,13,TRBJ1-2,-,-,TGTGCCAGCTCACCACGGGAACAGGGTGGCTACACCTTC,CASSPREQGGYTF
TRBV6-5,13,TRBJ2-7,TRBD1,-,TGTGCCAGCAGCCAAGGGGGCGTCTACGAGCAGTACTTC,CASSQGGVYEQYF
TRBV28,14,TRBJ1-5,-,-,TGTGCCAGCAGTTTGGACGGCAGCAATCAGCCCCAGCATTTT,CASSLDGSNQPQHF
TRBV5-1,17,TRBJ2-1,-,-,TGCGCCAGCAGCCATGTGCCGGTAGGGAAAGGAAGGAATGAGCAGTTCTTC,CASSHVPVGKGRNEQFF
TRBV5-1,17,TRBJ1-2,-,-,TGCGCCAGCAGACGGGACGATGCCGCCTCTTACCTCTATGGCTACACCTTC,CASRRDDAASYLYGYTF
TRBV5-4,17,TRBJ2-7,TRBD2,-,TGTGCCAGCAGCTTGGCCCGACTAGCGGGGGGGCCCTACGAGCAGTACTTC,CASSLARLAGGPYEQYF
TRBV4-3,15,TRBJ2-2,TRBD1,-,TGCGCCAGCAGCCCGAGACAGGGATTCACCGGGGAGCTGTTTTTT,CASSPRQGFTGELFF
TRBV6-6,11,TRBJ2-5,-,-,TGTGCCAGCAGTATTGGGGGTTCCCAGTACTTC,CASSIGGSQYF
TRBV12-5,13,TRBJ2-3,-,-,TGTGCTAGTGGGATGTGGGGACATTGGACGCAGTATTTT,CASGMWGHWTQYF
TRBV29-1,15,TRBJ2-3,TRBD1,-,TGCAGCGTGGCAGGGACAGGGGGCCAGGTTTTTCCGCAGTATTTT,CSVAGTGGQVFPQYF
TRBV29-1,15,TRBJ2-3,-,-,TGCAGCGTTGAAGCCCCCCCGGGGGGCACAGATACGCAGTATTTT,CSVEAPPGGTDTQYF
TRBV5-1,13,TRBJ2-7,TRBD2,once,TGCGCCAGCAGCCAAGGACTAGATCTCGAGCAGTACTTC,CASSQGLDLEQYF
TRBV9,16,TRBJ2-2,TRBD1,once,TGTGCCAGCAGCGTAGCTACGGGACAGGTAACCGGGGAGCTGTTTTTT,CASSVATGQVTGELFF
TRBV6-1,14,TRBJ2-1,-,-,TGTGCCGCCGAAGGGGGGTCGATTTACAATGAGCAGTTCTTC,CAAEGGSIYNEQFF
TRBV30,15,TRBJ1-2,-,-,TGTGCCTGGAGCCAAGGGGGTTTCGGGGGATATGGCTACACCTTC,CAWSQGGFGGYGYTF
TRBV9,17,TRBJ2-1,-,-,TGTGCCAGCAGCGGAACCGGGACATCGAGCTCCTACAATGAGCAGTTCTTC,CASSGTGTSSSYNEQFF
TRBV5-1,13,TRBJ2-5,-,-,TGCGCCAGCAGGTTGGATCAGGCCGATGCCCAGTACTTC,CASRLDQADAQYF
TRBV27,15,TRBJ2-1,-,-,TGTGCCAGCAGGCGGGACAGTCTTTTTGGGCATGAGCAGTTCTTC,CASRRDSLFGHEQFF
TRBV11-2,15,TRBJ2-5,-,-,TGTGCCAGCAGCTCCATCTCCAACAGGGATGGGACCCAGTACTTC,CASSSISNRDGTQYF
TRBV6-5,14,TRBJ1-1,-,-,TGTGCCAGCAGTTACTCCACCCTGAACACTGAAGCTTTCTTT,CASSYSTLNTEAFF
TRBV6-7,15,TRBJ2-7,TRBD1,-,TGTGCCAGCAGTTACGTATTTGGGACAGTCTACGAGCAGTACTTC,CASSYVFGTVYEQYF
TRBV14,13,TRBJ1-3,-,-,TGTGCCAGCAGCCAAGGGGCTGGAAACACCATATATTTT,CASSQGAGNTIYF
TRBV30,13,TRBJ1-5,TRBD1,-,TGTGCCTGGAGTGGACAGGGGAATCAGCCCCAGCATTTT,CAWSGQGNQPQHF
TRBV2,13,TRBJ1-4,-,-,TGTGCCAGCAGTGAAGGGAATTATGAAAAACTGTTTTTT,CASSEGNYEKLFF
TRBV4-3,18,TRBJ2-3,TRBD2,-,TGCGCCAGCAGCCAAGCTTACCCTGGGAGCGGGAGGACAGATACGCAGTATTTT,CASSQAYPGSGRTDTQYF
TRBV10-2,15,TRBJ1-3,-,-,TGCGCCAGCAGTGAACAAGGGTTCTCTGGAAACACCATATATTTT,CASSEQGFSGNTIYF
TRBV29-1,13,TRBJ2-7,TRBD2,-,TGCAGCGTTGATAGCGGGGAAAGTTACGAGCAGTACTTC,CSVDSGESYEQYF
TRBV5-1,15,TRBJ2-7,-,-,TGCGCCAGCAGCTCGGACCCGGGACTTACTAACGAGCAGTACTTC,CASSSDPGLTNEQYF
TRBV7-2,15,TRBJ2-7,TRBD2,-,TGTGCCAGCAGCATCGGGACTAGCGGGACCTACGAGCAGTACTTC,CASSIGTSGTYEQYF
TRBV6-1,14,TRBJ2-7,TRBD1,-,TGTGCCAGCAGCGTCACGGGACAGCCCTACGAGCAGTACTTC,CASSVTGQPYEQYF
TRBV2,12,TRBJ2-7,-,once,TGTGCCAGCAGTCAATCTTCCTACGAGCAGTACTTC,CASSQSSYEQYF
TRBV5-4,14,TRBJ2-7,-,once,TGTGCCAGCAGCAGGACGGGCAGCTCCTACGAGCAGTACTTC,CASSRTGSSYEQYF
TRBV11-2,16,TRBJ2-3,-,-,TGTGCCAGCAGCCTCCTAGCCCTAAAGGGTACAGATACGCAGTATTTT,CASSLLALKGTDTQYF
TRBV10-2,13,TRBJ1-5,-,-,TGCGCCAGCAGTGAGGGTTTCAATCAGCCCCAGCATTTT,CASSEGFNQPQHF
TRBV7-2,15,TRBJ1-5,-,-,TGTGCCAGCAGCTTAGCGGGGGGCAGCAATCAGCCCCAGCATTTT,CASSLAGGSNQPQHF
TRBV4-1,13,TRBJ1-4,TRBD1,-,TGCGCCAGTAGACAGGGGGCTAAGGAAAAACTGTTTTTT,CASRQGAKEKLFF
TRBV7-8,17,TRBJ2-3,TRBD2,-,TGTGCCAGCAGCTTAGCGGGCCTAGCGGAGATCACAGATACGCAGTATTTT,CASSLAGLAEITDTQYF
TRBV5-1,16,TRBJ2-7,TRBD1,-,TGCGCCAGCAGACCAGGGACAGGGCAAGTTTCCTACGAGCAGTACTTC,CASRPGTGQVSYEQYF
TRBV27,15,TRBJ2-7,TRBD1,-,TGTGCCAGCAGTCCAAGGACAGGCTACCACTACGAGCAGTACTTC,CASSPRTGYHYEQYF
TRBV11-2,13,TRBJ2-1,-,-,TGTGCCAGCAGCCCAAGGTCCACCAATGAGCAGTTCTTC,CASSPRSTNEQFF
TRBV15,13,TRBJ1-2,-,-,TGTGCCACCAGCAGGGTAGCTAACTATGGCTACACCTTC,CATSRVANYGYTF
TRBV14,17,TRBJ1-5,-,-,TGTGCCAGCAGCCAAGATAACGGGGGTACTAGCAATCAGCCCCAGCATTTT,CASSQDNGGTSNQPQHF
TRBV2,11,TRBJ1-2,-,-,TGTGCCAGCAGTGGTGGCTATGGCTACACCTTC,CASSGGYGYTF
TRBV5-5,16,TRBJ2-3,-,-,TGTGCCAGCAGCTTGGCGGCGACCATCCTCACAGATACGCAGTATTTT,CASSLAATILTDTQYF
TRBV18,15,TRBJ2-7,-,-,TGTGCCAGCTCACGTATCGACGGGCGATCCTACGAGCAGTACTTC,CASSRIDGRSYEQYF
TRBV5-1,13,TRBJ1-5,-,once,TGCGCCAGCAGCGCAGGGCCCGATCAGCCCCAGCATTTT,CASSAGPDQPQHF
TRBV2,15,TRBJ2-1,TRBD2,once,TGTGCCAGCAGTGACCGGACTAGCGGTTTCGATGAGCAGTTCTTC,CASSDRTSGFDEQFF
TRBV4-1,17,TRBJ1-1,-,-,TGCGCCAGCAGCCACCGACAGAACCCGATTTTGAACACTGAAGCTTTCTTT,CASSHRQNPILNTEAFF
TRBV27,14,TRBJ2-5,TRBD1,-,TGTGCCAGCAGTTTGTCCTGGGACAGCCAGACCCAGTACTTC,CASSLSWDSQTQYF
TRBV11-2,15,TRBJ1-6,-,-,TGTGCCAGCAGAGCAGGGCTCCTCTATAATTCACCCCTCCACTTT,CASRAGLLYNSPLHF
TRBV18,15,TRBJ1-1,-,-,TGTGCCAGCTCACCACCGGCAGGGGTTGGCACTGAAGCTTTCTTT,CASSPPAGVGTEAFF
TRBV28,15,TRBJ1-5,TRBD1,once,TGTGCCAGCAGTCCGCGGGACAGGAGAAATCAGCCCCAGCATTTT,CASSPRDRRNQPQHF
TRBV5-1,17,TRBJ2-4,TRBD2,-,TGCGCCAGCACCCCCGAGGGACTAGCGGGTAGCGAAAACATTCAGTACTTC,CASTPEGLAGSENIQYF
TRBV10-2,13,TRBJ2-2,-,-,TGCGCCAGCAGTTGGACTTCCACCGGGGAGCTGTTTTTT,CASSWTSTGELFF